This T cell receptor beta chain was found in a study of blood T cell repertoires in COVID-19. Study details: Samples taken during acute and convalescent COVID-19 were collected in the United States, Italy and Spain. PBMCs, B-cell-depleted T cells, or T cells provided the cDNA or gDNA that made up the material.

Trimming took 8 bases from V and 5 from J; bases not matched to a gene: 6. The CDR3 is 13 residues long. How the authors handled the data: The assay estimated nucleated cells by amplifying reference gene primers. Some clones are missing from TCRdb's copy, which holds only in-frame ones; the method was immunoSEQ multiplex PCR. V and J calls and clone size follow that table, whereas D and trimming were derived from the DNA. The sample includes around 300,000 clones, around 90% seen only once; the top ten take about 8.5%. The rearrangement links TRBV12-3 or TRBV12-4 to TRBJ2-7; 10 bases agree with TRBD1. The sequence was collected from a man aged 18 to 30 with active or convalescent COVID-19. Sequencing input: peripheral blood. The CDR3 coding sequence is TGTGCCAGCGGCTGGGGACAGGGGAACGAGCAGTACTTC. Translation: CASGWGQGNEQYF.